This TCR beta chain was captured in a study of cytomegalovirus exposure and HLA in healthy donors. Study-level background: HLA-typed donors were the source of approximately 85 million unique TCRs held in an early data release.

The PCR used 60 Vbeta and 13 Jbeta primers. The method was immunoSEQ multiplex PCR; TCRdb's version includes in-frame clones alone and lacks a portion of them. The sample lists fewer than 200,000 clones, approximately 84% occurring once. Germline trimming cut 5 bases from V and 7 bases from J; bases unmatched to any gene: 4. The CDR3 loop spans 13 amino acids. Per the germline V gene, CDR1 is MNHNS and CDR2 is SASEGT. As for this clone: As yet, its antigen is unknown.

Study-wide points: Per a prior analysis, the majority of TCR beta V segments were productive roughly 87% or roughly 30% of the time. TCR beta chain V- and J-gene trimming was linked, in a later analysis, to a missense variant in DCLRE1C. Apparent HLA restriction characterized most CMV-associated TCR beta chains in a later analysis.

Input material: PBMCs. The clonotype comes from a man aged 18 to 35 in good health and CMV-seropositive. J is TRBJ1-5 and V is TRBV6-1; 8 bases line up with TRBD1. The CDR3 DNA follows: TGTGCCAGCAGTATCGACAGGGGCCAGCCCCAGCATTTT. This gives the protein CASSIDRGQPQHF.